A few counts support the clone carrying this T cell receptor (beta chain). Its target is unknown. This sample is part of a study of post-analysis software for immune sequencing data. On the study more broadly: The patients showed relapsing-remitting, secondary progressive and progressive-relapsing multiple sclerosis courses.

Study observations and caveats: When the samples were clustered directly with F measure, those that had been prepared in the same batch showed strong co-clustering. Patients carried five TRBV segments more frequently than controls did, and TRBV5-6, TRBV5-1 and TRBV20-1 were among them.

The authors incorporated unique molecular identifiers into the TCR beta cDNA libraries. Yield was 500,000 or so cDNA molecules from roughly 0.93 to 9.6 million T cells. TCRdb recomputed calls from the PCR reads with MiXCR, one row per CDR3 protein. The data show hundreds of thousands of distinct CDR3 sequences, approximately 57% seen once. Trimming took off 6 bases at V and 3 bases at J, with 14 bases between the two ends. The CDR3 has 14 residues. This chain joins TRBV12-3 or TRBV12-4 and TRBJ2-5; perhaps TRBD1 as D (5 bases). This clonotype was obtained from a girl between 10 and 17 years old with multiple sclerosis. Sequences were obtained from blood. CDR3 in amino acids: CASSLRQPEETQYF. The CDR3 DNA reads as TGTGCCAGCAGCCTACGACAGCCTGAAGAGACCCAGTACTTC.